The 2 T cell receptor beta chains below all came from one sample that was sequenced in a study of PD-L1 blockade in urothelial cancer. Here immunoSEQ multiplex PCR was the method, and the copy in TCRdb shows in-frame clones only, minus some. The sample records roughly 49,000 clones, around 84% being singletons. Documented time point: pretreatment peripheral blood. This material consisted of PBMCs, taken around atezolizumab (anti-PD-L1) treatment. These receptors were taken from a man aged 55 to 70 with urothelial cancer.

The chain employs TRBV5-4 and TRBJ1-1, with 7 bases lining up with TRBD1. The CDR3 is made up of 14 amino acids. CDR1 and CDR2 from the germline V gene are SGHNT and YYREEE (reference sequence). V shed 0 bases and J 4 bases; nucleotides not matched to a gene: 3. The CDR3 here is CASSLGQGVTEAFF. For the CDR3, the DNA is TGTGCCAGCAGCTTGGGACAGGGAGTCACTGAAGCTTTCTTT.

V usage is TRBV18 and J usage is TRBJ1-5; D not certain. Trimming took 6 bases from V and 5 from J, leaving 11 bases between them. Germline V gives CDR1 KGHSH, CDR2 LQKENI. This CDR3 has 13 residues. This CDR3 reads CASSEGSDQPQHF. The CDR3 nucleotides are TGTGCCAGCTCCGAGGGAAGTGATCAGCCCCAGCATTTT.